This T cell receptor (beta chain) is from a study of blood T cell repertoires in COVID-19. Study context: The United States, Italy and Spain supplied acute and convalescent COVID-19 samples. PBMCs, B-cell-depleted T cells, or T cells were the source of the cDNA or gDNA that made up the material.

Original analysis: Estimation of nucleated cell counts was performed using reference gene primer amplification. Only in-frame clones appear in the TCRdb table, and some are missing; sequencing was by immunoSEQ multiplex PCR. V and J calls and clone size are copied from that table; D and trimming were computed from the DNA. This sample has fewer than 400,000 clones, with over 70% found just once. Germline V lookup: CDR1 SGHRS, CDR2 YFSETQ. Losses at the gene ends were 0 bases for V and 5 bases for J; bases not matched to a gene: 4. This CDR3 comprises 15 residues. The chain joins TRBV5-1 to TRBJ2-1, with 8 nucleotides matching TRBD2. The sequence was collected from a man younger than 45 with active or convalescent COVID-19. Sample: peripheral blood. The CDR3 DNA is TGCGCCAGCAGCTTGGAACGCGGGGGGCACAATGAGCAGTTCTTC. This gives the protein CASSLERGGHNEQFF.